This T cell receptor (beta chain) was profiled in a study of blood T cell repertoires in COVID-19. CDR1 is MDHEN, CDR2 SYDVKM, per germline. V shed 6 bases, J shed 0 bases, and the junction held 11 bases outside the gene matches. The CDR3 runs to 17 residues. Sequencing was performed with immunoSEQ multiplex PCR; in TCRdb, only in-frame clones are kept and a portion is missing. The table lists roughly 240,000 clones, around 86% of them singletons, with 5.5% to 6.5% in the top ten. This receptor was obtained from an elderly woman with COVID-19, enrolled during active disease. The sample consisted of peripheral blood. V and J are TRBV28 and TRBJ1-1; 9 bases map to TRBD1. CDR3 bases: TGTGCCAGCAGCAATACAGGGGGCGCGGGCATGAACACTGAAGCTTTCTTT. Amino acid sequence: CASSNTGGAGMNTEAFF.